These 28 T cell receptor beta chains were sequenced from one sample in a study of shared clonotypes between healthy human individuals. Using immunoSEQ multiplex PCR, the repertoire was profiled, and TCRdb retains in-frame clones only, with some absent. The sample records roughly 2 million clones, about 94% being singletons. Sequenced material: naive CD4+ T cells sorted from blood. The subset: CD45RA+ positively selected. All receptors come from a man aged 18-30 years in good health.

The CDR3 here is CASSLGERSTNEKLFF. The CDR3 DNA sequence: TGCGCCAGCAGCTTGGGGGAGAGATCAACTAATGAAAAACTGTTTTTT. The rearrangement uses TRBV5-1 and TRBJ1-4; D unclear. The CDR3 contains 16 residues. Trimming took 0 bases from V and 0 from J, leaving 9 bases between them. The germline V gene encodes CDR1 SGHRS and CDR2 YFSETQ.

The CDR3 DNA reads TGTGCCAGCAGCTCCATCGGGACAGGGACCGGGGAGCTGTTTTTT. This encodes CASSSIGTGTGELFF. The rearrangement uses TRBV9 and TRBJ2-2; TRBD1 aligns across 9 bases. Per germline, CDR1 SGDLS and CDR2 YYNGEE. The CDR3 totals 15 residues. V shed 4 bases, J shed 5 bases, and the junction held 6 bases outside the gene matches.

The gene calls are TRBV14 and TRBJ2-7; the match to TRBD2 covers 9 bases. The CDR3 extends over 17 amino acids. Germline V gene sequence: CDR1 SGHDN, CDR2 FVKESK. With 0 bases clipped from V and 0 bases from J, the junction kept 6 bases outside the gene matches. The CDR3: CASSQDRGSGSSYEQYF. The CDR3 coding sequence is TGTGCCAGCAGCCAAGATCGTGGTAGCGGGAGCTCCTACGAGCAGTACTTC.

This chain connects TRBV5-4 to TRBJ2-7; tentatively, D is TRBD1 or TRBD2 (5 bases each). The CDR3 contains 16 residues. V lost 4 bases to trimming and J lost 1 base, with 18 bases between them. CDR1 and CDR2 (germline): SGHNT, YYREEE (reference sequence). The CDR3 DNA sequence: TGTGCCAGCAGCCCCGAGCCGGGGCCAGGGTCCTACGAGCAGTACTTC. This translates into CASSPEPGPGSYEQYF.

The V call is TRBV7-2, the J call TRBJ2-7, with TRBD2 identical over 7 bases. This CDR3 comprises 14 residues. Trimming took 5 bases from V and 7 from J; bases not matched to a gene: 11. Germline V gene data show CDR1 as SGHTA and CDR2 as FQGNSA. The CDR3 loop reads CASSPGGFYGEQYF. The CDR3 DNA is TGTGCCAGCAGCCCGGGGGGTTTTTACGGGGAGCAGTACTTC.

The chain has TRBV30 and TRBJ2-4, with 9 bases that match TRBD1. Germline V gene lookup returns CDR1 GTSNPN and CDR2 SVGIG (reference sequence). The CDR3 extends over 15 amino acids. The J segment lost 7 bases and the V segment lost 2 bases, leaving 9 bases of the junction unmatched. CDR3: CAWSLRTGVGNIQYF. The DNA of the CDR3 is TGTGCCTGGAGTCTAAGGACAGGGGTTGGGAACATTCAGTACTTC.

In its sample, this clone was seen once. The V call is TRBV7-9, the J call TRBJ2-7; TRBD2 matches at 7 bases. With V trimmed by 1 base and J by 3 bases, 3 bases remained unmatched. The germline V gene has CDR1 SEHNR and CDR2 FQNEAQ (reference sequence). This CDR3 is 14 amino acids long. CDR3 protein: CASSLDTGGYEQYF. The DNA for the CDR3 is TGTGCCAGCAGCTTAGATACGGGAGGCTACGAGCAGTACTTC.

The genes are TRBV7-9 and TRBJ1-4; D not resolved. Germline CDR1 and CDR2: SEHNR and FQNEAQ (reference sequence). This CDR3 has 16 amino acids. V dropped 5 bases and J dropped 3 bases, with 16 bases sitting between them. CDR3 sequence reads: CASSQVKTGPNEKLFF. CDR3 sequence (DNA): TGTGCCAGCAGCCAAGTTAAGACGGGCCCTAATGAAAAACTGTTTTTT.

Details on this clone: Distinct nucleotide sequences in the sample also encode this CDR3. V usage is TRBV9 and J usage is TRBJ2-5; D possibly corresponds to TRBD2 (5 bases). The CDR3 covers 12 residues. Germline assignment: CDR1 SGDLS and CDR2 YYNGEE. V shed 0 bases and J shed 5 bases, with 5 bases lying between them. CDR3 in DNA: TGTGCCAGCAGCGTAGCGGGGGAGACCCAGTACTTC. Protein: CASSVAGETQYF.

The gene calls are TRBV5-1 and TRBJ2-7, with 8 bases aligning to TRBD2. The germline V gene has CDR1 SGHRS and CDR2 YFSETQ. This CDR3 spans 17 amino acids. V dropped 0 bases and J dropped 1; count of bases not matched to a gene: 9. CDR3: CASSLAIREGLSYEQYF. DNA for the CDR3: TGCGCCAGCAGCTTGGCAATACGGGAGGGCCTTTCCTACGAGCAGTACTTC. The full variable domain, its missing parts supplied by reference TRBV5-1 and TRBJ2-7, is KAGVTQTPRYLIKTRGQQVTLSCSPISGHRSVSWYQQTPGQGLQFLFEYFSETQRNKGNFPGRFSGRQFSNSRSEMNVSTLELGDSALYLCASSLAIREGLSYEQYFGPGTRLTVT.

A note on this clone: At one of its ends the junction is not consistent with the germline gene, which may arise from a read error. The V call is TRBV4-3, the J call TRBJ2-7; D may be TRBD1 (6 bases). Germline V gene data show CDR1 as LGHNA and CDR2 as YSLEER. The CDR3 has 14 amino acids. In DNA form, the CDR3 reads TGCGCCAGCAGCCAAGATTGGCAGACAGGTTCCCGTAACTTC. Translating gives CASSQDWQTGSRNF.

This clone was found once. This sequence joins TRBV6-6 and TRBJ1-4; weak D call: TRBD1 (5 bases). V was pared by 5 bases and J by 7 bases, with 20 bases between. Germline CDR1 is MNHNY and CDR2 is SVGAGI (reference sequence). CDR3 length equals 16 residues. The CDR3 region has the DNA TGTGCCAGCAGTGGCCGAGGAGGGGAGGATCGTGAAAAACTGTTTTTT. It translates to CASSGRGGEDREKLFF.

The V call is TRBV5-5, the J call TRBJ1-4; D ambiguous. The CDR3 extends over 16 amino acids. The germline V and J ends were trimmed by 0 bases and 0 bases, with 9 bases remaining between them. Germline V gives CDR1 SGHKS, CDR2 YYEKEE (reference sequence). The DNA of the CDR3 is TGTGCCAGCAGCTTGGCCCCGTCTGCAACTAATGAAAAACTGTTTTTT. The encoded protein is CASSLAPSATNEKLFF.

The chain employs TRBV6-6 and TRBJ1-3; D remains ambiguous. V gave up 6 bases and J gave up 3 bases, with 6 bases separating them. Germline-derived CDR1 and CDR2 are MNHNY and SVGAGI (reference sequence). The CDR3 contains 12 residues. For the CDR3, the DNA is TGTGCCAGCAGCCAATTTGGAAACACCATATATTTT. Protein product: CASSQFGNTIYF.

This chain connects TRBV5-4 to TRBJ2-5; 8 bases line up with TRBD2. The V segment lost 1 base and the J segment 5 bases; nucleotides outside the gene matches: 7. This CDR3 comprises 15 residues. Germline-derived CDR1 and CDR2 are SGHNT and YYREEE (reference sequence). For the CDR3, the DNA is TGTGCCAGCAGCTTGACTAGCGGCTCAAGGGAGACCCAGTACTTC. Translating gives CASSLTSGSRETQYF.

This chain connects TRBV2 to TRBJ1-2; D gene unclear. CDR3 length equals 14 residues. Germline V gives CDR1 SNHLY, CDR2 FYNNEI. V was cut by 6 bases and J by 0 bases, with 11 bases left in between. In DNA form, the CDR3 reads TGTGCCAGCAGAGAAACACAGTCTAACTATGGCTACACCTTC. Translated, it gives CASRETQSNYGYTF.

This clone was observed once. CDR3 DNA: TGCGCCAGCAGCCAAGAGGGAAGTCGGGACGCAAGCTCCTACGAGCAGTACTTC. It specifies CASSQEGSRDASSYEQYF. V and J are TRBV4-1 and TRBJ2-7; D may match TRBD1 or TRBD2 (5 bases each). Germline V gene sequence: CDR1 MGHRA, CDR2 YSYEKL. V dropped 0 bases and J dropped 0 bases, with 18 bases sitting between them. CDR3 length: 18 amino acids.

V usage is TRBV6-6 and J usage is TRBJ2-7; tentatively, D is TRBD2 (5 bases). CDR1 and CDR2 from the germline V gene are MNHNY and SVGAGI (reference sequence). Trimming pared 2 bases from V and 7 bases from J, leaving 15 bases between. The CDR3 sequence is 14 residues long. The CDR3 bases are TGTGCCAGCAGTTACGAGGGTAAGATTACGGAGCAGTACTTC. This encodes CASSYEGKITEQYF.

This rearrangement joins TRBV6-1 to TRBJ2-7; D not resolved. The CDR3 length is 15 residues. With 6 bases removed from V and 2 bases from J, the gap between germline ends came to 17 bases. Germline V gives CDR1 MNHNS, CDR2 SASEGT. CDR3 DNA: TGTGCCAGCAGCCTACCCGGGTGGTGGACCTACGAGCAGTACTTC. It codes for CASSLPGWWTYEQYF.

The chain recombines TRBV25-1 with TRBJ2-4; D is tentatively TRBD1 or TRBD2 (5 bases each). Germline V CDR1 and CDR2: MGHDK, SYGVNS. The CDR3 extends over 15 amino acids. V was shortened by 8 bases and J by 0 bases, with 14 bases between the two germline ends. In nucleotides, the CDR3 is TGTGCCAGCGGGGAGACAGTCCTAGCCAAAAACATTCAGTACTTC. Translating it yields CASGETVLAKNIQYF.

V usage is TRBV4-2 and J usage is TRBJ1-4, with D perhaps matching TRBD1 (5 bases). Trimming pared 0 bases from V and 5 bases from J, leaving 16 bases between. Germline CDR1 is LGHNA and CDR2 is YNFKEQ. This CDR3 spans 17 amino acids. This CDR3 is CASSQDGPRQGNEKLFF. The CDR3 DNA sequence: TGTGCCAGCAGCCAAGATGGCCCCAGGCAGGGAAATGAAAAACTGTTTTTT.

The V call is TRBV10-2, the J call TRBJ2-1; 12 nucleotides match TRBD2. CDR1 is WSHSY and CDR2 is SAAADI in the germline V gene. The V gene end was trimmed by 6 bases and the J gene end by 6 bases; junction bases not matched to a gene: 6. There are 15 residues in the CDR3. The chain's CDR3 is CASRPTSGSINEQFF. The CDR3 DNA reads TGCGCCAGCAGGCCGACTAGCGGGAGTATCAATGAGCAGTTCTTC.

The rearrangement uses TRBV11-2 and TRBJ2-5, with TRBD1 identical over 9 bases. Trimming cost V 5 bases and J 7 bases; bases outside gene matches: 8. The germline V gene has CDR1 SGHAT and CDR2 FQNNGV. CDR3 size: 14 residues. The CDR3 sequence: CASSDRDRVGTQYF. In DNA form, the CDR3 reads TGTGCCAGCAGCGACCGGGACAGGGTCGGGACCCAGTACTTC.

This sequence joins TRBV6-5 and TRBJ2-7, with D possibly matching TRBD1 (6 bases). The CDR3 loop spans 16 amino acids. The V and J ends lost 4 bases and 1 base respectively, with 17 bases between them. Per germline, CDR1 MNHEY and CDR2 SVGAGI. The chain's CDR3 is CASSSAQRTVSYEQYF. DNA of the CDR3: TGTGCCAGCAGTTCCGCCCAAAGGACAGTATCCTACGAGCAGTACTTC.

V gene TRBV18 combines with J gene TRBJ2-3, with no clear D. V was shortened by 0 bases and J by 5 bases, with 9 bases between the two germline ends. This CDR3 has 14 residues. The germline V gene encodes CDR1 KGHSH and CDR2 LQKENI. DNA of the CDR3: TGTGCCAGCTCACCACCATCGGTGGGAGATACGCAGTATTTT. It yields the protein CASSPPSVGDTQYF.

The chain uses TRBV28 and TRBJ1-3; TRBD1 might be the D (5 bases). Germline CDR1 and CDR2: MDHEN and SYDVKM. The CDR3 loop spans 16 amino acids. V was trimmed by 5 bases and J by 0 bases, leaving 14 bases between them. CDR3 coding DNA: TGTGCCAGCAGTGACTACAGGACTCTCTCTGGAAACACCATATATTTT. Its translation is CASSDYRTLSGNTIYF.

J is TRBJ2-5 and V is TRBV18; TRBD1 matches 10 bases. This CDR3 is 17 amino acids long. Germline V gene lookup returns CDR1 KGHSH and CDR2 LQKENI. The V segment lost 2 bases and the J segment 2 bases; nucleotides outside the gene matches: 8. The CDR3 sequence: CASSPGQGGSLQETQYF. In DNA, the CDR3 is TGTGCCAGCTCACCAGGACAGGGGGGTTCCCTTCAAGAGACCCAGTACTTC.

In DNA, the CDR3 is TGTGCCAGCAGCTCCGGACAGGGGGTTTACTATGGCTACACCTTC. Its protein is CASSSGQGVYYGYTF. This chain joins TRBV7-2 and TRBJ1-2, with TRBD1 identical over 10 bases. V shed 4 bases and J 3 bases; nucleotides not matched to a gene: 5. Germline-derived CDR1 and CDR2 are SGHTA and FQGNSA. There are 15 residues in the CDR3.